What follows are 9 T cell receptor beta chains derived from one specimen sequenced in a study of blood T cell repertoires in COVID-19. The protocol was immunoSEQ multiplex PCR, while the TCRdb copy is restricted to in-frame clones and leaves out a portion. The sample has hundreds of thousands of clones; around four fifths are singletons. The sequenced material came from peripheral blood. The receptors derive from a woman older than 75 with active or convalescent COVID-19.

This chain joins TRBV6-5 and TRBJ1-1, with D maybe TRBD1 (5 bases). Germline CDR1 reads MNHEY; CDR2 reads SVGAGI. CDR3 size: 15 residues. Trimming pared 0 bases from V and 0 bases from J, leaving 8 bases between. The CDR3 DNA reads TGTGCCAGCAGTTACTCGGACAAGATGAACACTGAAGCTTTCTTT. It specifies CASSYSDKMNTEAFF.

The CDR3 region is CASSPSAGVGYGYTF. In DNA form, the CDR3 reads TGTGCCAGCAGTCCCTCGGCAGGGGTTGGGTATGGCTACACCTTC. The chain couples TRBV28 to TRBJ1-2; TRBD1 is a possible D gene (6 bases). Germline V gene sequence: CDR1 MDHEN, CDR2 SYDVKM. The CDR3 has 15 residues. Between the trimmed V and J ends, which lost 5 bases and 5 bases, there was a span of 18 bases.

The genes are TRBV9 and TRBJ2-1; 9 bases are a match to TRBD1. The junction had 7 bases not matched to a gene; V was cut back by 4 bases and J by 8 bases. Germline V lookup: CDR1 SGDLS, CDR2 YYNGEE. This CDR3 comprises 14 residues. In nucleotides, the CDR3 is TGTGCCAGCAGCATCAACACAGGGGGCGATGAGCAGTTCTTC. It is translated as CASSINTGGDEQFF.

The chain has TRBV7-2 and TRBJ2-1; a possible D gene is TRBD2 (6 bases). The CDR3 has 16 residues. V was clipped by 5 bases and J by 7 bases, with 21 bases between them. Germline values: CDR1 SGHTA, CDR2 FQGNSA. In DNA form, the CDR3 reads TGTGCCAGCAGCCCAGCGGGCCTAGGGCGGCTTAATGAGCAGTTCTTC. Amino acids: CASSPAGLGRLNEQFF. The full variable domain, its missing parts supplied by reference TRBV7-2 and TRBJ2-1, is GAGVSQSPSNKVTEKGKDVELRCDPISGHTALYWYRQSLGQGLEFLIYFQGNSAPDKSGLPSDRFSAERTGGSVSTLTIQRTQQEDSAVYLCASSPAGLGRLNEQFFGPGTRLTVL.

This clone was detected only once. The chain combines TRBV7-9 with TRBJ2-5; a weak D match, TRBD2 (6 bases). Germline lookup yields CDR1 SEHNR and CDR2 FQNEAQ (reference sequence). V shed 5 bases and J shed 5 bases, with 21 bases lying between them. This CDR3 has 16 amino acids. The CDR3 loop is CASSALGDAGRETQYF. CDR3 coding DNA: TGTGCCAGCAGCGCCCTAGGCGATGCAGGGAGGGAGACCCAGTACTTC.

CDR3 residues: CASSSPGLVANEQFF. As DNA, the CDR3 is TGTGCCAGCAGCTCCCCGGGACTAGTCGCGAATGAGCAGTTCTTC. This chain joins TRBV7-6 and TRBJ2-1; 8 bases line up with TRBD2. The V and J ends lost 4 bases and 7 bases, in that order; junction bases with no gene match: 9. This CDR3 has 15 amino acids. Looked up from germline, CDR1 is SGHVS and CDR2 is FNYEAQ. Looking up the rest from reference TRBV7-6 and TRBJ2-1 gives the full variable domain: GAGVSQSPRYKVTKRGQDVALRCDPISGHVSLYWYRQALGQGPEFLTYFNYEAQQDKSGLPNDRFSAERPEGSISTLTIQRTEQRDSAMYRCASSSPGLVANEQFFGPGTRLTVL.

This chain links TRBV5-1 with TRBJ2-5; no clear D. Per germline, CDR1 SGHRS and CDR2 YFSETQ. Trimming pared 0 bases from V and 1 base from J, leaving 10 bases between. The CDR3 extends over 15 amino acids. The CDR3 DNA reads as TGCGCCAGCAGCTTGGCGGGTACACCCCAAGAGACCCAGTACTTC. Its translation is CASSLAGTPQETQYF.

This rearrangement joins TRBV7-8 to TRBJ1-4, with 8 bases identical to TRBD1. CDR1 and CDR2 from the germline V gene are SGHVS and FQNEAQ. The CDR3 totals 15 residues. After removal of 6 bases from V and 6 bases from J, the junction contained 9 bases not matched to a gene. In DNA form, the CDR3 reads TGTGCCAGCAGTCACCTGGGGACAGGACATGAAAAACTGTTTTTT. The encoded protein is CASSHLGTGHEKLFF.

The chain recombines TRBV28 with TRBJ1-1, with 7 nucleotides matching TRBD1. V dropped 4 bases and J dropped 10; count of bases not matched to a gene: 6. This CDR3 region has 12 residues. Germline V gives CDR1 MDHEN, CDR2 SYDVKM. CDR3 sequence reads: CASSSRQGIAFF. The CDR3 DNA sequence: TGTGCCAGCAGTTCCCGACAGGGAATAGCTTTCTTT.